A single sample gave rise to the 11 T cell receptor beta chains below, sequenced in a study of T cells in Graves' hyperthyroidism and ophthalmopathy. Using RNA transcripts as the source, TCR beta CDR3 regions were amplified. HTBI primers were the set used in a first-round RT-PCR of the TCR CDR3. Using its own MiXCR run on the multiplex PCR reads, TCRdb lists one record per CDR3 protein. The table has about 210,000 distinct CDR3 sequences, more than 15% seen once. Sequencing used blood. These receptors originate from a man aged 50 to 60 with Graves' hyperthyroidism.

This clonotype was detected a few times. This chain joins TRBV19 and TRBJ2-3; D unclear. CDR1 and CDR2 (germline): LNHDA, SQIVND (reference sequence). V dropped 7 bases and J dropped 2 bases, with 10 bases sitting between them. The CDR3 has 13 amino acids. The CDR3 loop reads CASKGGYTDTQYF. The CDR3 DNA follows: TGTGCCAGTAAGGGCGGCTACACAGATACGCAGTATTTT.

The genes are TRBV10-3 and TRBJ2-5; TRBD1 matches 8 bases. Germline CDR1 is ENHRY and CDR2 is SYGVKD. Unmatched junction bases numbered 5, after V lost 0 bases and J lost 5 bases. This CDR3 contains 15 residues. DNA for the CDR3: TGTGCCATCAGTGAGTCTCGGGGACAGGCCGAGACCCAGTACTTC. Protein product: CAISESRGQAETQYF.

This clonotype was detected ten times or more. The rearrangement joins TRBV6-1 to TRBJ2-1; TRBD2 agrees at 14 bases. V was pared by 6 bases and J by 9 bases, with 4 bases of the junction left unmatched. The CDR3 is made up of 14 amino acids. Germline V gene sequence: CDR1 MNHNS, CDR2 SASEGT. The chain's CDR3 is CASSGTSGSSEQFF. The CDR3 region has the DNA TGTGCCAGCAGCGGGACTAGCGGGAGTAGTGAGCAGTTCTTC.

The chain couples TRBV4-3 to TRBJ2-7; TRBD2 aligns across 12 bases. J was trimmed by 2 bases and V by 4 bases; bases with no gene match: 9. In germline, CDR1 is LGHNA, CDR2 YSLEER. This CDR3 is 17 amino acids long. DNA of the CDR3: TGCGCCAGCAGCCCGGGACTAGCGGGCACTCCAGCCTACGAGCAGTACTTC. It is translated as CASSPGLAGTPAYEQYF.

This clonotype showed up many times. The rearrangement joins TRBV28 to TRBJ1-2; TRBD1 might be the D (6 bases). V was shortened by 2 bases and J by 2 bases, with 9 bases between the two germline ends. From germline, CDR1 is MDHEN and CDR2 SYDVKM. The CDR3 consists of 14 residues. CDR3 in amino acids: CASSLPGQNYGYTF. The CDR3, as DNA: TGTGCCAGCAGTTTACCCGGACAGAACTATGGCTACACCTTC.

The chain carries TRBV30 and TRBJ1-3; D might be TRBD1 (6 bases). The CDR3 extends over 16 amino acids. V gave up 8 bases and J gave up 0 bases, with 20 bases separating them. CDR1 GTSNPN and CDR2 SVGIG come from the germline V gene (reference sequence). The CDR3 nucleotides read TGTGCCGGGACGCCCGGGACACAACGCTCTGGAAACACCATATATTTT. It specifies CAGTPGTQRSGNTIYF.

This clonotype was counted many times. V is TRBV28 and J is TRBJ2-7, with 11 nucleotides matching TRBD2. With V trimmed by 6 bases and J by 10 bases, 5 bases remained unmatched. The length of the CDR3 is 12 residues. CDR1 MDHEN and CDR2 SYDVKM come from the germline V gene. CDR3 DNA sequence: TGTGCCAGCAGAACGACTAGCGGGGAACAGTACTTC. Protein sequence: CASRTTSGEQYF.

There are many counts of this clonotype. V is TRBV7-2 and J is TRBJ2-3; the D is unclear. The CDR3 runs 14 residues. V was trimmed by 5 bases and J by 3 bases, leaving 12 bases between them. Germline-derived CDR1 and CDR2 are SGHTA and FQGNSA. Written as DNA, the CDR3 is TGTGCCAGCAGCCCTCAGGTGGGGACAGATACGCAGTATTTT. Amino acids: CASSPQVGTDTQYF.

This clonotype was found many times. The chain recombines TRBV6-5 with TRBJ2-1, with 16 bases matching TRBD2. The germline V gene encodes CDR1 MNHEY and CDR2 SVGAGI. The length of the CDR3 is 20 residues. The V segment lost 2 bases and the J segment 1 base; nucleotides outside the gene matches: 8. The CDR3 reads CASSYVLPGLAGGSYNEQFF. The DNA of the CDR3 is TGTGCCAGCAGTTACGTACTGCCGGGACTAGCGGGAGGGTCCTACAATGAGCAGTTCTTC.

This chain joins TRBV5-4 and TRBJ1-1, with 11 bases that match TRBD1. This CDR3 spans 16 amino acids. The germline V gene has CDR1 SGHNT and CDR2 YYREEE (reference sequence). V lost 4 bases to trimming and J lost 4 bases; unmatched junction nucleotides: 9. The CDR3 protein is CASSPGTGGGGTEAFF. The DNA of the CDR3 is TGTGCCAGCAGCCCGGGGACAGGGGGAGGGGGCACTGAAGCTTTCTTT.

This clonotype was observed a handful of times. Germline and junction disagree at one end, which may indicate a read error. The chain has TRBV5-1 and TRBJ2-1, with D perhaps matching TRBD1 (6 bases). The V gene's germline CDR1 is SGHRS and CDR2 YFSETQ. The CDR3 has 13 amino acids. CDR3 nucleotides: TGCGCCAACAGCTTAATAGGACAGAATGAGCAGTTCTTC. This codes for CANSLIGQNEQFF.